Listed below are T cell receptor beta chains from one sample, sequenced in a study of T cell clones after liver transplantation. Sequencing was performed with immunoSEQ multiplex PCR; in TCRdb, only in-frame clones are kept and a portion is missing. The table includes 45,000 to 55,000 clones, approximately 88% detected once. The material sequenced was CD4+ T cells from blood, taken before liver transplant. These receptor sequences come from a human donor who received a liver transplant. Each CDR3 is given with its conserved first and last residue. The D gene is left open where the match is weak. The size of a clone is reported for some rows only, either as once, few or many, or as a class for expanded clones.

D | size | J | V | CDR3 | DNA
. | . | TRBJ2-7 | TRBV6-4 | CASSVVWRSSYEQYF | TGTGCCAGCAGTGTTGTGTGGCGGAGCTCCTACGAGCAGTACTTC
. | . | TRBJ1-1 | TRBV28 | CASSLLRRNTEAFF | TGTGCCAGCAGTTTATTACGCAGGAACACTGAAGCTTTCTTT
TRBD1 | . | TRBJ1-1 | TRBV5-8 | CASTLTGGRSTEAFF | TGTGCCAGCACCCTAACAGGGGGGCGAAGCACTGAAGCTTTCTTT
. | . | TRBJ2-2 | TRBV7-6 | CASSLHRDLGSGELFF | TGTGCCAGCAGCTTACACAGGGACCTTGGGTCCGGGGAGCTGTTTTTT
TRBD2 | . | TRBJ2-1 | TRBV5-8 | CASTQGLAGGRTEQFF | TGTGCCAGCACCCAGGGACTAGCGGGAGGGCGGACGGAGCAGTTCTTC
. | . | TRBJ2-2 | TRBV2 | CASSVITGELFF | TGTGCCAGCAGTGTTATTACCGGGGAGCTGTTTTTT
TRBD1 | . | TRBJ1-5 | TRBV7-9 | CASSPSTGVGNQPQHF | TGTGCCAGCAGCCCTTCTACAGGGGTCGGCAATCAGCCCCAGCATTTT
TRBD1 | . | TRBJ2-7 | TRBV6-5 | CASSSIDRVVKNEQYF | TGTGCCAGCAGTTCCATCGACAGGGTAGTAAAGAACGAGCAGTACTTC
. | medium-sized | TRBJ1-1 | TRBV6-4 | CASRDSDKNTEAFF | TGTGCCAGCCGCGACTCGGACAAGAACACTGAAGCTTTCTTT
TRBD1 | . | TRBJ2-5 | TRBV7-9 | CASSSPGQGIKETQYF | TGTGCCAGCAGCTCACCCGGACAGGGAATAAAGGAGACCCAGTACTTC
TRBD2 | . | TRBJ2-3 | TRBV7-3 | CASSPQRLAGGTDTQYF | TGTGCCAGCAGCCCGCAGCGACTAGCGGGGGGGACGGATACGCAGTATTTT
. | . | TRBJ1-1 | TRBV28 | CASATVGTEAFF | TGTGCCAGCGCCACAGTGGGCACTGAAGCTTTCTTT
TRBD2 | . | TRBJ2-7 | TRBV2 | CASSRRGLAGDEQYF | TGTGCCAGCAGTCGAAGGGGACTAGCGGGGGACGAGCAGTACTTC
TRBD2 | . | TRBJ2-1 | TRBV5-1 | CASSPLAGGPNEQFF | TGCGCCAGCAGCCCACTAGCGGGGGGGCCCAATGAGCAGTTCTTC
. | . | TRBJ2-5 | TRBV5-1 | CASRYGKGQETQYF | TGCGCCAGCAGGTACGGCAAAGGCCAAGAGACCCAGTACTTC
. | . | TRBJ1-1 | TRBV27 | CASSSSGRTEAFF | TGTGCCAGCAGTTCCTCGGGGAGGACTGAAGCTTTCTTT
. | . | TRBJ1-5 | TRBV5-5 | CASSFSDSNQPQHF | TGTGCCAGCAGCTTCTCCGACAGCAATCAGCCCCAGCATTTT
. | . | TRBJ1-2 | TRBV4-3 | CASSQVTGYGYTF | TGCGCCAGCAGCCAAGTCACAGGGTATGGCTACACCTTC
. | . | TRBJ2-3 | TRBV19 | CASRPGRAADTQYF | TGTGCCAGTAGGCCGGGACGAGCCGCAGATACGCAGTATTTT
TRBD1 | . | TRBJ1-1 | TRBV10-3 | CAIKRQGTDTEAFF | TGTGCCATCAAGAGACAGGGGACCGACACTGAAGCTTTCTTT
. | . | TRBJ1-5 | TRBV6-5 | CASITPGQPQHF | TGTGCCAGCATCACCCCGGGTCAGCCCCAGCATTTT
. | once | TRBJ2-3 | TRBV7-9 | CASSLVSDTQYF | TGTGCCAGCAGCTTAGTTTCTGATACGCAGTATTTT
TRBD2 | . | TRBJ2-1 | TRBV7-8 | CASSPAPRLAGAGNEQFF | TGTGCCAGCAGCCCGGCCCCCAGGCTAGCGGGAGCCGGCAATGAGCAGTTCTTC
TRBD2 | . | TRBJ2-7 | TRBV6-6 | CASTDSGGAVIEQYF | TGTGCCAGCACCGATAGCGGGGGGGCCGTGATCGAGCAGTACTTC
TRBD1 | . | TRBJ2-1 | TRBV19 | CASSGDRGLEQFF | TGTGCCAGTTCGGGGGACAGGGGACTTGAGCAGTTCTTC
. | . | TRBJ2-1 | TRBV7-2 | CASSSVGRGGPDEQFF | TGTGCCAGCAGCTCCGTAGGAAGGGGGGGGCCAGATGAGCAGTTCTTC
. | once | TRBJ2-3 | TRBV5-6 | CASSGGAGASTDTQYF | TGTGCCAGCAGCGGGGGAGCGGGTGCTAGCACAGATACGCAGTATTTT
TRBD1 | . | TRBJ2-3 | TRBV6-5 | CASTGGHSRYF | TGTGCCAGCACAGGGGGCCACTCTCGGTATTTT
. | . | TRBJ2-5 | TRBV27 | CASSSKGHGGETQYF | TGTGCCAGCAGTTCAAAAGGGCACGGAGGGGAGACCCAGTACTTC
. | . | TRBJ2-6 | TRBV5-1 | CASSLEGAGANVLTF | TGCGCCAGCAGCTTGGAGGGGGCTGGGGCCAACGTCCTGACTTTC
. | . | TRBJ1-1 | TRBV2 | CVAQGAEAFF | TGTGTGGCACAGGGCGCTGAAGCTTTCTTT
. | . | TRBJ2-3 | TRBV2 | CASTTLYDTQYF | TGTGCCAGCACCACACTATACGATACGCAGTATTTT
. | . | TRBJ2-2 | TRBV11-2 | CASSYPRSTGELFF | TGTGCCAGCAGCTACCCTCGGAGCACCGGGGAGCTGTTTTTT
. | . | TRBJ2-5 | TRBV29-1 | CSAGGFEETQYF | TGCAGCGCTGGGGGCTTCGAAGAGACCCAGTACTTC
. | . | TRBJ1-1 | TRBV11-3 | CASSTPGGNTEAFF | TGTGCCAGCAGCACCCCGGGAGGGAACACTGAAGCTTTCTTT
TRBD1 | once | TRBJ1-2 | TRBV27 | CASSMNRGRGYGYTF | TGTGCCAGCAGTATGAACAGGGGGCGCGGCTATGGCTACACCTTC
. | . | TRBJ2-1 | TRBV2 | CASRNNEQFF | TGTGCCAGCAGAAACAATGAGCAGTTCTTC
. | few | TRBJ1-5 | TRBV2 | CASSGTGLAQPQHF | TGTGCCAGCAGTGGTACAGGGTTGGCTCAGCCCCAGCATTTT
. | . | TRBJ2-5 | TRBV5-1 | CASSLTTGLETQYF | TGCGCCAGCAGCTTGACAACGGGGCTTGAGACCCAGTACTTC
TRBD1 | once | TRBJ1-1 | TRBV19 | CATKRTGQNEAFF | TGTGCCACCAAACGGACAGGGCAGAATGAAGCTTTCTTT
. | medium-sized | TRBJ1-1 | TRBV7-2 | CASSLTGNTEAFF | TGTGCCAGCAGCCTCACAGGGAACACTGAAGCTTTCTTT
TRBD1 | . | TRBJ2-7 | TRBV7-2 | CASSLNPGQTYEQYF | TGTGCCAGCAGCTTGAATCCGGGACAGACCTACGAGCAGTACTTC
. | . | TRBJ1-1 | TRBV29-1 | CSVDGKNPPMAFF | TGCAGCGTTGATGGAAAAAACCCCCCAATGGCTTTCTTT
TRBD2 | few | TRBJ2-3 | TRBV7-3 | CASSLGGLAELTDTQYF | TGTGCCAGCAGCTTAGGGGGACTAGCGGAACTCACAGATACGCAGTATTTT